A selection of T cell receptor beta chains follows, all from one sample in a study of blood T cell repertoires in COVID-19. Clones were sequenced by immunoSEQ multiplex PCR, and TCRdb holds only the in-frame ones, with some missing. The sample contains about 110,000 clones, over 65% of which appear only once. Material: peripheral blood. The receptors come from an elderly woman with acute or convalescent COVID-19. CDR3s include the opening cysteine and the closing phenylalanine or tryptophan. A D gene is named only where the DNA matches it firmly. Only some rows state a clone size, as once, few, many or a class for expanded clones.

>few|TRBV29-1|TRBJ1-1|NA
CSVERQTNTEAFF
TGCAGCGTTGAAAGACAGACAAACACTGAAGCTTTCTTT
>NA|TRBV7-7|TRBJ2-5|NA
CASSLADSQTQYF
TGTGCCAGCAGCTTAGCGGACAGTCAGACCCAGTACTTC
>NA|TRBV7-8|TRBJ2-1|NA
CASSLEAGLLFF
TGTGCCAGCAGCTTAGAGGCGGGATTGCTGTTCTTC
>NA|TRBV29-1|TRBJ2-7|TRBD1
CSGNRGFGSEQYF
TGCAGCGGAAACAGGGGATTCGGGTCCGAGCAGTACTTC
>NA|TRBV29-1|TRBJ1-1|NA
CSGRTVNTEAFF
TGCAGCGGTCGGACAGTGAACACTGAAGCTTTCTTT
>NA|TRBV19|TRBJ2-3|NA
CASSLAFTDTQYF
TGTGCCAGTTCCCTGGCCTTCACAGATACGCAGTATTTT
>NA|TRBV27|TRBJ1-6|NA
CASRGLPRGGSPLHF
TGTGCCAGCAGAGGTCTCCCCCGGGGAGGGTCACCCCTCCACTTT
>NA|TRBV3-1/TRBV3-2|TRBJ1-6|TRBD1
CASSQETTGQGTSPLHF
TGTGCCAGCAGCCAAGAAACCACAGGACAGGGCACTTCACCCCTCCACTTT
>NA|TRBV5-1|TRBJ1-5|NA
CASSLGQFSNQPQHF
TGCGCCAGCAGCTTGGGACAGTTTAGCAATCAGCCCCAGCATTTT
>NA|TRBV6-5|TRBJ2-5|NA
CASSYSPGRRGETQYF
TGTGCCAGCAGTTACTCTCCAGGGCGCCGGGGGGAGACCCAGTACTTC
>NA|TRBV27|TRBJ1-3|TRBD1
CASSLYRGGNTIYF
TGTGCCAGCAGTTTATACAGGGGAGGAAACACCATATATTTT
>once|TRBV11-2|TRBJ2-1|NA
CASSLDTSHNEQFF
TGTGCCAGCAGCTTAGATACCAGTCACAATGAGCAGTTCTTC
>NA|TRBV10-1|TRBJ2-3|NA
CASSNTGTRGDTQYF
TGCGCCAGCAGTAATACCGGGACAAGAGGGGATACGCAGTATTTT
>few|TRBV3-1/TRBV3-2|TRBJ2-2|NA
CASSPTATGELFF
TGTGCCAGCAGCCCGACAGCTACCGGGGAGCTGTTTTTT
>NA|TRBV28|TRBJ2-7|TRBD1
CAAMPGTAYEQYF
TGTGCCGCGATGCCCGGGACAGCCTACGAGCAGTACTTC
>few|TRBV4-1|TRBJ2-7|NA
CASSQVLGDITYEQYF
TGCGCCAGCAGCCAAGTTTTGGGGGACATTACCTACGAGCAGTACTTC
>few|TRBV18|TRBJ1-4|TRBD1
CASSPQGTGFEKLFF
TGTGCCAGCTCACCACAGGGGACAGGGTTTGAAAAACTGTTTTTT
>NA|TRBV27|TRBJ1-4|NA
CASSYSRGGAADPREKLFF
TGTGCCAGCAGTTACTCGAGGGGGGGCGCGGCTGACCCAAGGGAAAAACTGTTTTTT
>few|TRBV5-1|TRBJ2-7|TRBD2
CASSLEPGGEQYF
TGCGCCAGCAGCTTGGAACCCGGGGGGGAGCAGTACTTC
>NA|TRBV5-1|TRBJ1-6|TRBD1
CASSQGAENSPLHF
TGCGCCAGCAGCCAGGGGGCTGAAAATTCACCCCTCCACTTT
>many|TRBV15|TRBJ2-5|TRBD2
CATSRDRLAGGPGETQYF
TGTGCCACCAGCAGAGATAGGCTAGCGGGGGGGCCGGGTGAGACCCAGTACTTC
>NA|TRBV3-1/TRBV3-2|TRBJ2-5|NA
CASSQAFSPGTQYF
TGTGCCAGCAGCCAAGCTTTTTCCCCGGGTACACAGTACTTC
>NA|TRBV10-3|TRBJ1-3|NA
CAIAGAGNTIYF
TGTGCCATCGCAGGGGCCGGAAACACCATATATTTT
>once|TRBV7-3|TRBJ1-4|NA
CASSLRQAHEKLFF
TGTGCCAGCAGTCTACGACAGGCCCATGAAAAACTGTTTTTT
>NA|TRBV6-5|TRBJ2-7|TRBD2
CASSPTSGSYEQYF
TGTGCCAGCAGTCCTACTAGCGGGAGTTACGAGCAGTACTTC
>few|TRBV19|TRBJ1-3|NA
CASNQAHSGNTIYF
TGTGCCAGTAACCAGGCACACTCTGGAAACACCATATATTTT
>many|TRBV6-1|TRBJ1-5|TRBD1
CASSARTGVGNQPQHF
TGTGCCAGCAGTGCTAGGACAGGGGTTGGCAATCAGCCCCAGCATTTT
>NA|TRBV4-3|TRBJ2-5|TRBD2
CASSQRGLAGGETQYF
TGCGCCAGCAGCCAGAGGGGGCTAGCGGGAGGCGAGACCCAGTACTTC
>NA|TRBV7-8|TRBJ2-2|TRBD2
CASSTGLGLAGLGGELFF
TGTGCCAGCAGCACAGGGCTGGGACTAGCGGGTTTGGGCGGGGAGCTGTTTTTT
>NA|TRBV28|TRBJ2-7|NA
CASSFSGTYEQYF
TGTGCCAGCAGTTTCTCAGGGACCTACGAGCAGTACTTC
>NA|TRBV9|TRBJ2-1|TRBD2
CASSVQREALGEQFF
TGTGCCAGCAGCGTACAGCGGGAGGCCCTTGGGGAGCAGTTCTTC
>NA|TRBV5-5|TRBJ2-6|NA
CASSLTVSGANVLTF
TGTGCCAGCAGCTTGACAGTCTCTGGGGCCAACGTCCTGACTTTC
>NA|TRBV7-9|TRBJ2-5|NA
CASSLAPRGQETQYF
TGTGCCAGCAGCTTAGCGCCCCGGGGACAAGAGACCCAGTACTTC
>NA|TRBV3-1/TRBV3-2|TRBJ2-7|TRBD2
CASSQMASGVRRGHEQYF
TGTGCCAGCAGCCAAATGGCTAGCGGGGTAAGGAGGGGCCACGAGCAGTACTTC
>NA|TRBV3-1/TRBV3-2|TRBJ2-1|TRBD2
CASSQDGGRVREQFF
TGTGCCAGCAGCCAAGATGGCGGGAGGGTGCGTGAGCAGTTCTTC
>NA|TRBV5-1|TRBJ1-1|NA
CASSFTGNTEAFF
TGCGCCAGCAGCTTCACCGGGAACACTGAAGCTTTCTTT
>NA|TRBV9|TRBJ2-1|NA
CASSFSGDSSYNEQFF
TGTGCCAGCAGCTTTTCGGGGGACAGCTCCTACAATGAGCAGTTCTTC
>NA|TRBV10-3|TRBJ1-2|NA
CAISGGEIDGYTF
TGTGCCATCAGTGGGGGGGAAATAGATGGCTACACCTTC
>NA|TRBV18|TRBJ2-1|TRBD2
CASSPRTSGGDNEQFF
TGTGCCAGCTCGCCACGAACTAGCGGGGGTGACAATGAGCAGTTCTTC
>once|TRBV27|TRBJ1-4|NA
CASSLSRQGGEKLFF
TGTGCCAGCAGTTTATCGAGGCAGGGAGGTGAAAAACTGTTTTTT
>NA|TRBV10-1|TRBJ2-7|TRBD2
CASSLSGARREQYF
TGCGCCAGCAGTTTAAGCGGGGCCAGACGCGAGCAGTACTTC
>NA|TRBV6-5|TRBJ1-5|NA
CASREEGPGNQPQHF
TGTGCCAGCAGGGAGGAGGGACCGGGAAATCAGCCCCAGCATTTT
>NA|TRBV6-1|TRBJ1-2|NA
CASSETVTNYGYTF
TGTGCCAGCAGTGAAACTGTGACAAACTATGGCTACACCTTC
>NA|TRBV11-2|TRBJ2-7|NA
CASSLGGGTGSLEQYF
TGTGCCAGCAGCTTAGGGGGGGGGACAGGCTCCCTCGAGCAGTACTTC
>NA|TRBV3-1/TRBV3-2|TRBJ2-5|NA
CASSQDLGRGKEETQYF
TGTGCCAGCAGCCAAGATCTAGGGAGGGGGAAGGAAGAGACCCAGTACTTC
>NA|TRBV28|TRBJ2-3|NA
CASSLLTDTQYF
TGTGCCAGCAGTCTACTCACAGATACGCAGTATTTT
>NA|TRBV4-2|TRBJ2-7|NA
CASSQDRQGRYEQYF
TGTGCCAGCAGCCAAGATCGCCAGGGAAGGTACGAGCAGTACTTC
>NA|TRBV6-2/TRBV6-3|TRBJ1-2|NA
CASSHRENYGYTF
TGTGCCAGCAGTCACAGGGAAAACTATGGCTACACCTTC
>NA|TRBV11-2|TRBJ2-1|NA
CASSFRRIRHYNEQFF
TGTGCCAGCAGCTTCCGGAGGATCCGTCACTACAATGAGCAGTTCTTC
>NA|TRBV11-2|TRBJ2-5|NA
CASSSPRGRETQYF
TGTGCCAGCAGCTCACCCAGGGGGAGGGAGACCCAGTACTTC
>NA|TRBV5-1|TRBJ2-5|NA
CASSVQGTRETQYF
TGCGCCAGCAGCGTCCAGGGCACGCGAGAGACCCAGTACTTC